This section outlines one TCR beta chain sequence together with its context. This sample is part of a study of control samples from healthy donors and cancer patients. From germline, CDR1 is MNHEY and CDR2 SMNVEV (reference sequence). This CDR3 comprises 12 residues. The V gene lost 2 bases and the J gene lost 6 bases, with 7 bases spanning the gap. Measured with immunoSEQ multiplex PCR; TCRdb has only the in-frame clones, and not every one. The profile shows roughly 80,000 clones, around nine tenths of them singletons. What was sequenced was blood. The TCR was taken from a woman in her forties or fifties in good health. This sequence joins TRBV27 and TRBJ1-2; a possible D gene is TRBD1 (5 bases). The CDR3 bases are TGTGCCAGCAGTTTAGGGGGGAATGGCTACACCTTC. Its translation: CASSLGGNGYTF.